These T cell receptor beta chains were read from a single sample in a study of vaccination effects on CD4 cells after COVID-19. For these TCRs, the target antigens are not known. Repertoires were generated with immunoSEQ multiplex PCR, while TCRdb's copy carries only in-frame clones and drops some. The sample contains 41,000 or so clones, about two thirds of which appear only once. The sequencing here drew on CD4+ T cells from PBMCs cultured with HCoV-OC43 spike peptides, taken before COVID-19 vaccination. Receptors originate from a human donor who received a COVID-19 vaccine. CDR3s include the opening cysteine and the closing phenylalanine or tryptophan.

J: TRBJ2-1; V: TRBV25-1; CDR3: CASSAREYNEQFF
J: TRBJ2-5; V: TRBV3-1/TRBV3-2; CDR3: CASSQETQYF
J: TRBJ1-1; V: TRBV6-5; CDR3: CASSYQTGTAFF
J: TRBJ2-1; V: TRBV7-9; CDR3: CASSSLTNLGSSYNEQFF
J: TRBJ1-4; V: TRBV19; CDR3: CATLETNEKLFF
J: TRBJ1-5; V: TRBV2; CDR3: CASRGHRGLPNQPQHF
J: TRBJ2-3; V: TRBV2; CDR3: CASPYPGLITDTQYF
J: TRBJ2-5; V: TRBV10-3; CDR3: CAISSTPQETQYF
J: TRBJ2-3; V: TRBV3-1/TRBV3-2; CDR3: CASSQDRSTQYF
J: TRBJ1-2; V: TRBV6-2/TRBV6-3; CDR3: CASSGQGDGYTF